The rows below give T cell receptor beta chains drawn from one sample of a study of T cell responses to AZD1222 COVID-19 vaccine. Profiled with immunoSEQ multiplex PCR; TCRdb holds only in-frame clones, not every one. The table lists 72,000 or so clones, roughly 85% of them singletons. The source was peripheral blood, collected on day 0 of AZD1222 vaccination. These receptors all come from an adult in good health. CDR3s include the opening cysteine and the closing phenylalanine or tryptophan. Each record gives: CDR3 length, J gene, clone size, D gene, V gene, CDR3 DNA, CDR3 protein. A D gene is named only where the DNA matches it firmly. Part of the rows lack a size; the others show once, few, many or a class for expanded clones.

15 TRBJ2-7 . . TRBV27 TGTGCCAGCAGTTCGATACCCGGAGGGCAGTACGAGCAGTACTTC CASSSIPGGQYEQYF
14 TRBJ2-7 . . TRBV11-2 TGTGCCAGCCGATTAACAGGGTCCTTGGGCGAGCAGTACTTC CASRLTGSLGEQYF
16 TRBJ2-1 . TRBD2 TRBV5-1 TGCGCCAGCAGCTTGTATTCTGGCGGGGGATACAATGAGCAGTTCTTC CASSLYSGGGYNEQFF
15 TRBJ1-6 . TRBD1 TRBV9 TGTGCCAGCAGCGACGGGACAGACCTTATTTCACCCCTCCACTTT CASSDGTDLISPLHF
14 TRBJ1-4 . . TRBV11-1 TGTGCCAGCAGCTCAAATACAGGACGTGGCAAACTGTTTTTT CASSSNTGRGKLFF
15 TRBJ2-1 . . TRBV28 TGTGCCAGCAGTTTATTTTCTAGCCGTTACAATGAGCAGTTCTTC CASSLFSSRYNEQFF
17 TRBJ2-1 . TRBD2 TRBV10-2 TGCGCCAGCAGTGAGCTTAGACTAGCGGGGGCCCCAGGTGAGCAGTTCTTC CASSELRLAGAPGEQFF
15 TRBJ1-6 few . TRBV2 TGTGCCAGCAGTGAATTGGGCCCCTATAATTCACCCCTCCACTTT CASSELGPYNSPLHF
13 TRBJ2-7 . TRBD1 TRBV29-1 TGCAGCGTTACCCCGGGACAGGGATCCGAGCAGTACTTC CSVTPGQGSEQYF
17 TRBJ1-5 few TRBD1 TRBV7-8 TGTGCCAGCAGCGCGGGACAGGGGGCGTTAAGGAATCAGCCCCAGCATTTT CASSAGQGALRNQPQHF
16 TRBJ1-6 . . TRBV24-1 TGTGCCACCAGTGTGGACAGTCCCATTTATAATTCACCCCTCCACTTT CATSVDSPIYNSPLHF
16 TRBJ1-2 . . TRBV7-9 TGTGCCAGCAGCTTAGCGTCCCTGGCAAGCAACTATGGCTACACCTTC CASSLASLASNYGYTF
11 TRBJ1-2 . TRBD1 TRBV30 TGTGCCTGGACTCGACAGGGCCGCTACACCTTC CAWTRQGRYTF
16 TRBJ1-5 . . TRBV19 TGTGCCAGTAGTAACCCGGCGGGGGGGCTCGGTCAGCCCCAGCATTTT CASSNPAGGLGQPQHF
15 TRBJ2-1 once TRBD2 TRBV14 TGTGCCAGCAGCCAGTCCCTAGCGGGAAGGAATGAGCAGTTCTTC CASSQSLAGRNEQFF
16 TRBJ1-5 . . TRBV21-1 TGTGCCAGCAGCACGGGGACAGGGAATAGCAATCAGCCCCAGCATTTT CASSTGTGNSNQPQHF
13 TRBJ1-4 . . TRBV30 TGTGCCTGGAGTGTTGGGAGTAATGAAAAACTGTTTTTT CAWSVGSNEKLFF
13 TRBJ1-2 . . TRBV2 TGTGCCAGCAGTACTACAGCTAACTATGGCTACACCTTC CASSTTANYGYTF
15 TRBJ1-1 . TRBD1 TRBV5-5 TGTGCCAGCAGCCCTGACAGGGGGCTGAACACTGAAGCTTTCTTT CASSPDRGLNTEAFF
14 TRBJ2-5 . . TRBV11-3 TGTGCCAGCAGCTTAGATAGCGTACAAGAGACCCAGTACTTC CASSLDSVQETQYF
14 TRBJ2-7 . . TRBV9 TGTGCCAGCAGCGTAGGAGGAGGGGACTACGAGCAGTACTTC CASSVGGGDYEQYF
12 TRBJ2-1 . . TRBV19 TGTGCCAGTAGTCCGATGGTCGGGGAGCAGTTCTTC CASSPMVGEQFF
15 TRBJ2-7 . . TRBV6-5 TGTGCCAGCAAGGTAGGGAGGGGGGAATTTGGCGAGCAGTACTTC CASKVGRGEFGEQYF
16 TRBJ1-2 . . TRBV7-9 TGTGCCAGCAGCCCCATCCTCAGGGGAACTAACTATGGCTACACCTTC CASSPILRGTNYGYTF
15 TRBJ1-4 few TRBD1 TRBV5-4 TGTGCCAGCAGCTCAAACAGGGGGATAGACGAAAAACTGTTTTTT CASSSNRGIDEKLFF
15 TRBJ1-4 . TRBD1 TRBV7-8 TGTGCCAGCAGCTCCCCCGGACAGGGGGCGATTAAACTGTTTTTT CASSSPGQGAIKLFF
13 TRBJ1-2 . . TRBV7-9 TGTGCCAGCAGCTTACAGGTTGGAGGGGGCTACACCTTC CASSLQVGGGYTF
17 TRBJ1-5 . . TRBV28 TGTGCCAGCAGTTATAAGGCGCCGGGTGTTGGAAATCAGCCCCAGCATTTT CASSYKAPGVGNQPQHF
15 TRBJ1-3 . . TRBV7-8 TGTGCCAGCAGCTTAGGGGGCAGGGTTGGAAACACCATATATTTT CASSLGGRVGNTIYF
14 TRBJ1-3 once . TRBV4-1 TGCGCCAGCGCACTCGAGGGTAACGGAAACACCATATATTTT CASALEGNGNTIYF